Listed below are T cell receptor beta chains from one sample, sequenced in a study of blood T cell repertoires in COVID-19. Here immunoSEQ multiplex PCR was the method, and the copy in TCRdb shows in-frame clones only, minus some. The sample yields more than 200,000 clones, around nine tenths seen once. Sequencing was performed on peripheral blood. The source of these receptors is a woman aged 55-69 years with COVID-19, enrolled during active disease. Both conserved end residues are part of each CDR3. The D gene is left open where the match is weak. The size of a clone is reported for some rows only, either as once, few or many, or as a class for expanded clones.

d_call j_call cdr3_length v_call clone_size cdr3_aa cdr3_nt
. TRBJ2-5 14 TRBV6-2/TRBV6-3 . CASSYSVPGWTQYF TGTGCCAGCAGTTACTCGGTCCCCGGGTGGACCCAGTACTTC
. TRBJ2-2 15 TRBV28 . CASSYRTPITGELFF TGTGCCAGCAGTTATAGGACACCCATCACCGGGGAGCTGTTTTTT
TRBD2 TRBJ2-1 15 TRBV7-9 . CASSLDGTRYNEQFF TGTGCCAGCAGCTTAGACGGGACTAGGTACAATGAGCAGTTCTTC
. TRBJ2-3 16 TRBV19 . CASSRSGGASTDTQYF TGTGCCAGTAGCCGAAGTGGGGGGGCTAGCACAGATACGCAGTATTTT
. TRBJ2-5 12 TRBV7-2 once CASSLLRETQYF TGTGCCAGCAGCTTACTCCGAGAGACCCAGTACTTC
. TRBJ1-2 15 TRBV6-2/TRBV6-3 . CASSPRGGINYGYTF TGTGCCAGCAGCCCCCGGGGGGGGATCAACTATGGCTACACCTTC
TRBD2 TRBJ2-1 17 TRBV7-2 . CASSSTSGRASYNEQFF TGTGCCAGCAGCTCGACTAGCGGGAGGGCCTCTTACAATGAGCAGTTCTTC
TRBD1 TRBJ2-2 13 TRBV30 . CAWATGGPGELFF TGTGCCTGGGCCACAGGGGGCCCCGGGGAGCTGTTTTTT
TRBD1 TRBJ2-1 15 TRBV4-1 . CASSPRDREGNEQFF TGCGCCAGCAGCCCCCGGGACAGGGAAGGCAATGAGCAGTTCTTC
TRBD2 TRBJ2-7 13 TRBV5-1 once CASTPAGVGEQYF TGCGCCAGCACCCCAGCGGGAGTGGGTGAGCAGTACTTC
. TRBJ1-5 15 TRBV7-2 . CASSLAPSAGQPQHF TGTGCCAGCAGCTTAGCCCCATCGGCGGGCCAGCCCCAGCATTTT
. TRBJ2-7 15 TRBV4-2 few CASSHPGTRVGEQYF TGTGCCAGCAGCCACCCCGGGACACGGGTTGGGGAGCAGTACTTC
TRBD2 TRBJ2-1 14 TRBV18 . CASSPSGRDNEQFF TGTGCCAGCTCACCTAGCGGGCGAGACAATGAGCAGTTCTTC
TRBD1 TRBJ2-7 18 TRBV10-3 . CAISVSVGTGGIRSEQYF TGTGCCATCAGTGTCTCAGTAGGGACAGGGGGTATTCGGTCCGAGCAGTACTTC
. TRBJ2-7 12 TRBV29-1 . CSVGPYYGEQYF TGCAGCGTGGGCCCCTACTACGGCGAGCAGTACTTC
. TRBJ2-7 12 TRBV20-1 . CSASSSSYEQYF TGCAGTGCTAGTTCCAGTTCCTACGAGCAGTACTTC
TRBD1 TRBJ1-1 16 TRBV27 . CASSLATGASNTEAFF TGTGCCAGCAGTTTGGCGACAGGGGCGTCGAACACTGAAGCTTTCTTT
. TRBJ1-2 15 TRBV7-9 . CASSLAAGSGYGYTF TGTGCCAGCAGCTTAGCGGCGGGCTCGGGCTATGGCTACACCTTC
. TRBJ1-6 14 TRBV27 few CASSLGQHNSPLHF TGTGCCAGCAGTTTAGGGCAACATAATTCACCCCTCCACTTT
. TRBJ1-1 17 TRBV6-2/TRBV6-3 . CASSYSIGPDMNTEAFF TGTGCCAGCAGTTACTCGATTGGTCCAGATATGAACACTGAAGCTTTCTTT
. TRBJ1-1 15 TRBV30 . CAWSPAGIFTTEAFF TGTGCCTGGAGTCCCGCAGGCATTTTCACCACTGAAGCTTTCTTT
TRBD2 TRBJ2-5 16 TRBV24-1 . CATSDQGLAGGETQYF TGTGCCACCAGTGACCAGGGACTAGCGGGAGGAGAGACCCAGTACTTC
. TRBJ2-5 13 TRBV11-2 . CASSLARGETQYF TGTGCCAGCAGCTTAGCGAGGGGGGAGACCCAGTACTTC
. TRBJ1-3 14 TRBV3-1/TRBV3-2 . CASSPQAGGNTIYF TGTGCCAGCAGCCCACAGGCCGGAGGAAACACCATATATTTT
. TRBJ1-4 15 TRBV5-4 . CASSLGLESNEKLFF TGTGCCAGCAGCTTGGGGTTGGAGAGTAATGAAAAACTGTTTTTT
TRBD2 TRBJ2-3 16 TRBV7-9 . CASSPRGTMSTDTQYF TGTGCCAGCAGCCCCCGCGGGACTATGAGCACAGATACGCAGTATTTT
TRBD2 TRBJ2-3 18 TRBV19 . CASSTGGWVAGGADTQYF TGTGCCAGTAGTACAGGCGGATGGGTAGCGGGAGGCGCAGATACGCAGTATTTT
. TRBJ2-3 15 TRBV5-4 . CASSLGLRGGDTQYF TGTGCCAGCAGCTTGGGACTTCGGGGTGGAGATACGCAGTATTTT
TRBD2 TRBJ2-1 18 TRBV7-3 . CASSLRLGSGSSYNEQFF TGTGCCAGCAGCTTAAGGTTGGGTAGCGGGAGCTCCTACAATGAGCAGTTCTTC
. TRBJ2-2 16 TRBV5-5 once CASSPRRRGTAGELFF TGTGCCAGCAGCCCTAGGAGACGGGGGACGGCCGGGGAGCTGTTTTTT
. TRBJ1-3 17 TRBV4-1 . CASSRGKAASPGNTIYF TGCGCCAGCAGCCGCGGAAAGGCAGCCTCACCTGGAAACACCATATATTTT
. TRBJ2-7 13 TRBV19 . CASSIAPVYEQYF TGTGCCAGTAGTATAGCCCCGGTCTACGAGCAGTACTTC
TRBD1 TRBJ2-2 15 TRBV5-4 . CASSLTGVSTGELFF TGTGCCAGCAGCTTGACAGGGGTGTCCACCGGGGAGCTGTTTTTT
. TRBJ1-2 13 TRBV27 . CASSRTANYGYTF TGTGCCAGCAGCAGGACAGCGAACTATGGCTACACCTTC
. TRBJ2-1 16 TRBV19 . CASWGRGTGAYNEQFF TGTGCCAGTTGGGGACGTGGAACGGGAGCCTACAATGAGCAGTTCTTC
. TRBJ2-6 14 TRBV6-5 . CASSQGLGANVLTF TGTGCCAGCAGTCAGGGGCTTGGGGCCAACGTCCTGACTTTC
TRBD2 TRBJ2-4 19 TRBV9 . CASSVGVGTSGLAKNIQYF TGTGCCAGCAGCGTAGGGGTGGGGACTAGCGGATTAGCCAAAAACATTCAGTACTTC
. TRBJ2-6 18 TRBV24-1 . CATSASWTDNSGANVLTF TGTGCCACCAGTGCAAGCTGGACGGACAACTCTGGGGCCAACGTCCTGACTTTC
. TRBJ2-3 14 TRBV7-9 . CASSPALGQSTQYF TGTGCCAGCAGCCCCGCGCTCGGACAAAGTACGCAGTATTTT
TRBD1 TRBJ1-4 16 TRBV4-1 . CASSQDGAGGHEKLFF TGCGCCAGCAGCCAAGATGGGGCAGGGGGACATGAAAAACTGTTTTTT
TRBD1 TRBJ2-1 16 TRBV9 . CASSVADRGFYNEQFF TGTGCCAGCAGCGTAGCCGACAGGGGCTTCTACAATGAGCAGTTCTTC
TRBD1 TRBJ2-1 15 TRBV5-1 . CASSLGDRVYNEQFF TGCGCCAGCAGCTTGGGGGACAGGGTATACAATGAGCAGTTCTTC
TRBD1 TRBJ1-5 16 TRBV19 . CATQIGGQGHGQPQHF TGTGCCACCCAAATTGGGGGACAGGGTCATGGGCAGCCCCAGCATTTT
TRBD1 TRBJ1-1 15 TRBV6-2/TRBV6-3 . CASGRTTGGASEAFF TGTGCCAGCGGCCGCACGACAGGGGGAGCGTCTGAAGCTTTCTTT
. TRBJ2-1 15 TRBV7-2 . CASSLASGSPNEQFF TGTGCCAGCAGCTTAGCGAGCGGTAGCCCCAATGAGCAGTTCTTC
TRBD2 TRBJ2-7 14 TRBV30 . CAWRKAGGPGEQYF TGTGCCTGGAGGAAAGCGGGAGGGCCGGGGGAGCAGTACTTC
TRBD1 TRBJ2-7 16 TRBV19 . CAAIRPGGCGSYEQYF TGTGCCGCCATCCGGCCAGGGGGCTGCGGCTCCTACGAGCAGTACTTC
TRBD1 TRBJ2-7 14 TRBV7-2 . CASSLTGQNYEQYF TGTGCCAGCAGCTTAACGGGACAGAACTACGAGCAGTACTTC
TRBD1 TRBJ1-5 15 TRBV19 . CASSARTGGLQPQHF TGTGCCAGTAGTGCACGGACAGGGGGCCTTCAGCCCCAGCATTTT
. TRBJ2-1 11 TRBV20-1 . CSSSPENEQFF TGCAGTTCCTCGCCGGAGAATGAGCAGTTCTTC
. TRBJ1-2 15 TRBV7-2 . CASSSDPTGNRGYTF TGTGCCAGCAGCTCGGACCCCACAGGGAACCGCGGCTACACCTTC
. TRBJ2-5 14 TRBV5-1 once CASSYSSSGETQYF TGCGCCAGCAGCTATTCTAGCAGTGGAGAGACCCAGTACTTC
. TRBJ2-5 17 TRBV5-4 . CASSKAGAPRTQETQYF TGTGCCAGCAGCAAGGCAGGGGCGCCCAGAACCCAAGAGACCCAGTACTTC
TRBD1 TRBJ1-5 13 TRBV28 . CASSPRGPQPQHF TGTGCCAGCAGCCCCAGGGGGCCTCAGCCCCAGCATTTT